This T cell receptor delta chain is drawn from a study of gamma-delta T cells after stem cell transplantation. TCRdb re-processed the RT-PCR reads using CATT. Of 3,000 to 4,000 delta-chain clones listed, less than 25% are singletons. This clone was seen at least ten times. Other DNA sequences from this sample encode an identical CDR3 as well. Sequenced input: gamma-delta T cells. The sequence came from a human donor. It is not recorded whose cells these are; they may come from a transplant donor.

The CDR3: CALGELNPQSYWGTHTDKLIF. CDR3 coding DNA: TGTGCTCTTGGGGAACTAAACCCCCAATCGTACTGGGGGACCCACACCGATAAACTCATCTTT. The chain is built from TRDV1 and TRDJ1; 9 nucleotides line up with TRDD3. The J segment lost 0 bases and the V segment lost 0 bases, leaving 17 bases of the junction unmatched. Germline values: CDR1 TSWWSYY, CDR2 QGS. The CDR3 has 21 amino acids.